This T cell receptor beta chain was retrieved from a study of blood T cell repertoires in COVID-19. Overall study: T cells, B-cell-depleted T cells, or PBMCs supplied cDNA or gDNA.

Original processing notes: Nucleated cell counts were estimated from reference gene primer amplification. Method: immunoSEQ multiplex PCR; TCRdb's copy keeps in-frame clones and lacks some. V, J and clone size are those of that table, while D and trimming were read from the DNA. The sample yields 45,000 to 55,000 clones, around 90% seen once. The CDR3 has 17 residues. CDR1 and CDR2 (germline): MNHEY, SMNVEV (reference sequence). Germline trimming cut 4 bases from V and 7 bases from J; bases unmatched to any gene: 11. V and J are TRBV27 and TRBJ2-6, with 9 bases identical to TRBD1. The clonotype originates from a man aged 45-65 years with active COVID-19. Sequences were obtained from peripheral blood. In DNA form, the CDR3 reads TGTGCCAGCAGTTCTACCTCCGGGACAGGGAAAGCCAACGTCCTGACTTTC. Translated: CASSSTSGTGKANVLTF.